A selection of T cell receptor beta chains follows, all from one sample in a study of cytomegalovirus exposure and HLA in healthy donors. Method: immunoSEQ multiplex PCR; TCRdb's copy keeps in-frame clones and lacks some. The data show under 150,000 clones, 65% to 85% seen once. The sample consisted of PBMCs. Receptors were obtained from a middle-aged woman in good health and CMV-seronegative. The CDR3 runs from the conserved cysteine through the conserved F or W. The order of the fields is clone size, D gene, J gene, V gene, CDR3 protein, CDR3 DNA. D genes are given only for firm matches. Clone sizes are given selectively: once, few, many, or a class where the clone is expanded.

>once|TRBD2|TRBJ2-5|TRBV9
CASSVGAGRGGTETQYF
TGTGCCAGCAGCGTAGGGGCGGGGCGGGGGGGAACAGAGACCCAGTACTTC
>.|.|TRBJ2-7|TRBV5-1
CASSLVAGPSYEQYF
TGCGCCAGCAGCTTGGTAGCAGGGCCCTCCTACGAGCAGTACTTC
>.|TRBD1|TRBJ1-1|TRBV10-1
CASSFTGETEAFF
TGCGCCAGCAGTTTTACAGGGGAGACTGAAGCTTTCTTT
>.|.|TRBJ1-3|TRBV5-8
CASSFGGIGNTIYF
TGTGCCAGCAGCTTCGGCGGCATCGGAAACACCATATATTTT
>.|TRBD1|TRBJ2-3|TRBV2
CASSGQGIGTDTQYF
TGTGCCAGCAGTGGACAGGGTATCGGGACAGATACGCAGTATTTT
>.|.|TRBJ2-3|TRBV5-1
CASSFGSGSDTQYF
TGCGCCAGCAGCTTTGGTTCAGGGTCAGATACGCAGTATTTT
>.|TRBD2|TRBJ2-7|TRBV28
CASSLGGVGPYEQYF
TGTGCCAGCAGTTTGGGGGGGGTTGGGCCCTACGAGCAGTACTTC
>.|TRBD2|TRBJ2-1|TRBV7-3
CASSARLAGGLSILSYNEQFF
TGTGCCAGCAGCGCAAGACTAGCGGGGGGCCTAAGTATCCTCTCCTACAATGAGCAGTTCTTC
>.|TRBD2|TRBJ2-1|TRBV28
CASSFLNPSGSLRLKSYNEQFF
TGTGCCAGCAGTTTCCTTAACCCTAGCGGGAGCCTAAGACTCAAATCCTACAATGAGCAGTTCTTC
>once|.|TRBJ2-1|TRBV4-1
CASSQFIGDKSYNEQFF
TGCGCCAGCAGCCAATTCATAGGGGACAAGTCCTACAATGAGCAGTTCTTC
>.|TRBD1|TRBJ2-5|TRBV29-1
CSVTGKETQYF
TGCAGCGTGACAGGGAAAGAGACCCAGTACTTC
>.|.|TRBJ1-6|TRBV9
CASSRGGGGNSPPHF
TGTGCCAGCAGTCGTGGGGGGGGTGGTAATTCACCCCCCCACTTT
>.|.|TRBJ2-5|TRBV6-1
CASTVLQETQYF
TGTGCCAGCACGGTACTACAAGAGACCCAGTACTTC
>.|TRBD2|TRBJ2-4|TRBV27
CASGGLAGELRGSQYF
TGTGCCAGCGGGGGACTAGCGGGAGAGCTTAGGGGCAGTCAGTACTTC
>.|.|TRBJ1-2|TRBV6-1
CASSDTGIGGYTF
TGTGCCAGCAGTGATACGGGGATCGGGGGCTACACCTTC
>.|TRBD1|TRBJ2-1|TRBV29-1
CSGGTGGREQFF
TGCAGCGGTGGGACAGGGGGACGGGAGCAGTTCTTC
>.|.|TRBJ2-1|TRBV18
CASSPPSGIEQFF
TGTGCCAGCTCACCACCGTCAGGTATTGAGCAGTTCTTC
>.|.|TRBJ2-7|TRBV28
CASIPLSGSSYERYF
TGTGCCAGCATTCCCTTGTCGGGGAGCTCCTACGAGCGGTACTTC
>.|.|TRBJ1-1|TRBV11-2
CASSPRTNPNTEAFF
TGTGCCAGCAGCCCCAGGACAAACCCGAACACTGAAGCTTTCTTT
>.|TRBD1|TRBJ2-2|TRBV5-1
CASNRGQDTGELFF
TGCGCCAGTAACAGGGGGCAGGACACCGGGGAGCTGTTTTTT